Sequencing of this T cell receptor beta chain was carried out in a study of T-cell reconstitution after alpha-beta-depleted transplantation in children. The TCRbeta library was prepared with unique molecular identifiers. TCRdb fed the PCR reads into MiXCR, producing one record per CDR3 protein. The table shows under 300,000 distinct CDR3 sequences, with around 10% occurring only once. This clonotype was picked up many times. Its target is unknown. CDR1 and CDR2 from the germline V gene are SGHRS and YFSETQ. With V trimmed by 0 bases and J by 7 bases, 4 bases remained unmatched. There are 15 residues in the CDR3. Whole-study findings and limits: Surviving thymic progenitors and recipient T cells were the source of high TCRbeta diversity at day 60 in some patients. Several hundred rapidly expanded clones from non-depleted graft cells reportedly supplied alpha-beta T cells about two months post-transplant.

The gene calls are TRBV5-1 and TRBJ2-1; TRBD1 aligns across 10 bases. Sequenced material: peripheral blood, taken 180 days after TCRalphabeta/CD19-depleted stem cell transplant. The clonotype was recovered from a male patient between 2 and 10 years old who had a stem cell transplant for chronic granulomatous disease, so the T cells may come from the graft donor. In DNA form, the CDR3 reads TGCGCCAGCAGCTTGGGGGACAGGGGCCTGAATGAGCAGTTCTTC. Protein product: CASSLGDRGLNEQFF.